The subject of this entry is one T cell receptor beta chain. The target antigen is unknown. This specimen comes from a study of CD8+CD57+ T cells in acquired aplastic anemia. Both TCR beta VDJ combination and CDR3 sequence profiling were carried out. Genomic DNA was the template for this profiling. TCRdb fed the reads into MiXCR, producing one record per CDR3 protein. The table has some 180,000 distinct CDR3 sequences, 40% to 50% seen once. Study observations and caveats: Overlap between patients and controls comprised some 31 CD8+ CDR3 sequences.

V gave up 5 bases and J gave up 1 base, with 12 bases separating them. CDR3 length equals 15 residues. Germline values: CDR1 SGHTA, CDR2 FQGNSA. Sequencing used sorted CD4+, CD8+, or CD8+CD57+ T cells (not recorded which) from PBMCs. This TCR derives from a human donor in good health. The J gene is TRBJ1-5, the V gene TRBV7-2, with D possibly matching TRBD1 (6 bases). For the CDR3, the DNA is TGTGCCAGCAGCCCTCTTGGACAGAGCAATCAGCCCCAGCATTTT. Translated, it gives CASSPLGQSNQPQHF.